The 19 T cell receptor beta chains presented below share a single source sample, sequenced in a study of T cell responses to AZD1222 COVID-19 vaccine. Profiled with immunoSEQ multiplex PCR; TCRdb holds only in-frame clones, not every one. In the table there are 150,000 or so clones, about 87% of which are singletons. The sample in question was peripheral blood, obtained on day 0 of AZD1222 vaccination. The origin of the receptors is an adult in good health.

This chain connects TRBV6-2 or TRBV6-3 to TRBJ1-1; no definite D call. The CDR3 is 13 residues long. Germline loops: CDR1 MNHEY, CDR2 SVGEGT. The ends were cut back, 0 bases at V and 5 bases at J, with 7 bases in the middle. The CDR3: CASSYSAKTEAFF. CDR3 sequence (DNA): TGTGCCAGCAGTTACTCGGCGAAGACTGAAGCTTTCTTT.

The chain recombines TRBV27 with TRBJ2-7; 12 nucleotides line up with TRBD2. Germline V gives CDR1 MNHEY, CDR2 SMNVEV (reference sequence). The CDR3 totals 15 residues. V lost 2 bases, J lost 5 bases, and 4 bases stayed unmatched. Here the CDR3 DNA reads TGTGCCAGCAGTTTAACCCTAGCGGGGGGGAACGAGCAGTACTTC. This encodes CASSLTLAGGNEQYF.

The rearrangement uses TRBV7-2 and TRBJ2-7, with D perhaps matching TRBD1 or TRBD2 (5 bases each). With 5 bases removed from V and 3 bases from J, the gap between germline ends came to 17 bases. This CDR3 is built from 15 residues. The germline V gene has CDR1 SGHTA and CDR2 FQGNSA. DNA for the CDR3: TGTGCCAGCAGCCCCACCGGGACGGACCGCTACGAGCAGTACTTC. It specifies CASSPTGTDRYEQYF. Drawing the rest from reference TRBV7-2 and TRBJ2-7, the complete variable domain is GAGVSQSPSNKVTEKGKDVELRCDPISGHTALYWYRQSLGQGLEFLIYFQGNSAPDKSGLPSDRFSAERTGGSVSTLTIQRTQQEDSAVYLCASSPTGTDRYEQYFGPGTRLTVT.

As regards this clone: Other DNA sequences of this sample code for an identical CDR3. The CDR3 is CASSLIGGTEAFF. In nucleotides, the CDR3 is TGTGCCAGCAGTTTAATCGGGGGGACTGAAGCTTTCTTT. The rearrangement joins TRBV12-3 or TRBV12-4 to TRBJ1-1; TRBD1 might be the D (5 bases). CDR3 length: 13 amino acids. Deletions cut 2 bases from V and 5 bases from J, with 9 bases between.

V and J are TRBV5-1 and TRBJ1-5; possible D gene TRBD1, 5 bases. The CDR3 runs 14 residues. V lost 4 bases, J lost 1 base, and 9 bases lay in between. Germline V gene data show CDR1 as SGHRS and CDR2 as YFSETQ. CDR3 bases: TGCGCCAGCAGCGACGGGGGGAGCAATCAGCCCCAGCATTTT. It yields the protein CASSDGGSNQPQHF.

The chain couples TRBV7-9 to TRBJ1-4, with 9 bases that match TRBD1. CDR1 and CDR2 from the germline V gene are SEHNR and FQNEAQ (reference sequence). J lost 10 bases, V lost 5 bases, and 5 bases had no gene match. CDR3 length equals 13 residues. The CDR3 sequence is CASSPGTGRKLFF. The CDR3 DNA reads TGTGCCAGCAGCCCGGGGACAGGGAGAAAACTGTTTTTT.

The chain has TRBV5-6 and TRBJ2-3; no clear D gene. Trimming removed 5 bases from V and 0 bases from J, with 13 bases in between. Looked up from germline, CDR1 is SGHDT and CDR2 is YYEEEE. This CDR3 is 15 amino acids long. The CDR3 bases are TGTGCCAGCAGTCTACTCGGGCAGAGCACAGATACGCAGTATTTT. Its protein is CASSLLGQSTDTQYF.

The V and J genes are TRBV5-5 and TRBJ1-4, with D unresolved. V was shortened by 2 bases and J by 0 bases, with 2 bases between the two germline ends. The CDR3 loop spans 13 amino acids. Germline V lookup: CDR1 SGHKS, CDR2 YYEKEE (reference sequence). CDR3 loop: CASSLSTNEKLFF. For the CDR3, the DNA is TGTGCCAGCAGCTTATCAACTAATGAAAAACTGTTTTTT.

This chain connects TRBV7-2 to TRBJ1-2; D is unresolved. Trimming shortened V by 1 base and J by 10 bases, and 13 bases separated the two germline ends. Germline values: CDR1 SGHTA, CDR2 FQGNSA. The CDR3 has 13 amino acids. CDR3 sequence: CASSLETPGIYTF. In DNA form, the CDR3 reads TGTGCCAGCAGCTTAGAGACCCCGGGTATCTACACCTTC.

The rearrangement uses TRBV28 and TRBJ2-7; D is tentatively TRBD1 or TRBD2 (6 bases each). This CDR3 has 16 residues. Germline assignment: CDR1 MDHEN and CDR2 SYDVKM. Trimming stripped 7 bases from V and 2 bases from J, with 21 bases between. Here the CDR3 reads CASKPQGGRRAYEQYF. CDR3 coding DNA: TGTGCCAGCAAACCACAGGGCGGCAGGAGGGCCTACGAGCAGTACTTC.

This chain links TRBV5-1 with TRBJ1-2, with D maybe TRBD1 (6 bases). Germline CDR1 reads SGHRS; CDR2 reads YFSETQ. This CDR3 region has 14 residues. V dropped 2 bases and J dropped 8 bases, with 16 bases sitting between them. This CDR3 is CASSFWGAGDGYTF. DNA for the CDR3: TGCGCCAGCAGCTTTTGGGGGGCAGGAGACGGCTACACCTTC.

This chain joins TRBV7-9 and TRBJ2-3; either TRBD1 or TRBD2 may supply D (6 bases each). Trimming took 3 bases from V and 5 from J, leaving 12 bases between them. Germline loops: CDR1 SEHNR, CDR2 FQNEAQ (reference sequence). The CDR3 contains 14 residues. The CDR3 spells CASSLGGWEDTQYF. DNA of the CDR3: TGTGCCAGCAGCTTGGGGGGCTGGGAAGATACGCAGTATTTT.

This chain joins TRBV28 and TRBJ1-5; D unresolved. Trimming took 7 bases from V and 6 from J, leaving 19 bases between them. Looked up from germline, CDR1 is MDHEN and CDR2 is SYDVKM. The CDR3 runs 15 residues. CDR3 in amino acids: CASTGSPHNGQPQHF. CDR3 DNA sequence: TGTGCCAGCACCGGAAGCCCCCACAATGGTCAGCCCCAGCATTTT.

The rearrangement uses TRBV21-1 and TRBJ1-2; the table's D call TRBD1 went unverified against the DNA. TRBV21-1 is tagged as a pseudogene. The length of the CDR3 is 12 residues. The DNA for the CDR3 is TGTGCCAGCAGCAAGGACAAGGACGGCTACACCTTC. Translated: CASSKDKDGYTF.

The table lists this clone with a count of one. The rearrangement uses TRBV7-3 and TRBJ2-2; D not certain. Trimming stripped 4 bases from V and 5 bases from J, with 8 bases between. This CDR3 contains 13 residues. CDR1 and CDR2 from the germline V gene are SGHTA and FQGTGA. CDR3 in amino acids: CASSSGRTGELFF. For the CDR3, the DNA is TGTGCCAGCAGCTCCGGTCGGACCGGGGAGCTGTTTTTT. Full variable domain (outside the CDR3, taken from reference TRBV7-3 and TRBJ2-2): GAGVSQTPSNKVTEKGKYVELRCDPISGHTALYWYRQSLGQGPEFLIYFQGTGAADDSGLPNDRFFAVRPEGSVSTLKIQRTERGDSAVYLCASSSGRTGELFFGEGSRLTVL.

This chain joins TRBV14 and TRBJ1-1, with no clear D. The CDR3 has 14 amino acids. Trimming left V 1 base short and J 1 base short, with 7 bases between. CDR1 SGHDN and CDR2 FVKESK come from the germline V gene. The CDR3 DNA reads TGTGCCAGCAGCCAAGTTGGGAAGAACACTGAAGCTTTCTTT. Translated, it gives CASSQVGKNTEAFF.

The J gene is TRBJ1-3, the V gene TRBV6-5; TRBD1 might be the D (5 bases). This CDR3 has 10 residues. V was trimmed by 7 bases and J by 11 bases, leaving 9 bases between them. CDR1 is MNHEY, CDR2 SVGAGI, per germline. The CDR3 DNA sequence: TGTGCCAGCAACGGGGCGCCCATATATTTT. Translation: CASNGAPIYF.

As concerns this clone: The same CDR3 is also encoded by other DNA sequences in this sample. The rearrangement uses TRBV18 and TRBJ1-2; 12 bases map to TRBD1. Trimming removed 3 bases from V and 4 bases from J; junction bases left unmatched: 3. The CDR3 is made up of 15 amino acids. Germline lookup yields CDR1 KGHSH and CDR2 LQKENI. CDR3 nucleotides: TGTGCCAGCTCACCGGGACAGGGGGCTGTCTATGGCTACACCTTC. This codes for CASSPGQGAVYGYTF.

The CDR3 DNA follows: TGTGCCAGCAGCGTAGTTCAGGGAAGAGTGAACACTGAAGCTTTCTTT. It is translated as CASSVVQGRVNTEAFF. The chain is built from TRBV9 and TRBJ1-1; tentatively, D is TRBD1 (5 bases). V was pared by 0 bases and J by 0 bases, with 12 bases between. Germline assignment: CDR1 SGDLS and CDR2 YYNGEE. The CDR3 runs to 16 residues.